A selection of T cell receptor beta chains follows, all from one sample in a study of blood T cells in healthy people across ages. In TCRdb, the 5' RACE reads were re-called with MiXCR into one record per CDR3 protein. The profile shows around 870,000 distinct CDR3 sequences, about 28% of them singletons. Sequencing was carried out using blood. These receptors were collected from a woman aged 80 or over in good health. The CDR3 runs from the conserved cysteine through the conserved F or W. D genes are given only for firm matches. Clone size, where shown, is once, few, many, or a class for clones that have expanded.

>NA|TRBV20-1|TRBJ1-1|NA
CSASAAGMNTEAFF
TGCAGTGCTAGTGCGGCGGGGATGAACACTGAAGCTTTCTTT
>NA|TRBV20-1|TRBJ2-1|TRBD2
CSASGRAYEQFF
TGCAGTGCTAGCGGGAGGGCCTACGAGCAGTTCTTC
>many|TRBV20-1|TRBJ2-2|TRBD1
CSASKGTGAITGELFF
TGCAGTGCTAGTAAGGGGACAGGGGCTATCACCGGGGAGCTGTTTTTT
>NA|TRBV7-9|TRBJ2-5|TRBD2
CASSLRTSGDNEQYF
TGTGCCAGCAGCTTACGGACTAGCGGGGACAATGAGCAGTACTTC
>once|TRBV9|TRBJ2-2|NA
CASSVSTSPGELFF
TGTGCCAGCAGCGTTAGTACTAGCCCCGGGGAGCTGTTTTTT
>NA|TRBV5-6|TRBJ2-7|NA
CASSLGGLGRCEQYF
TGTGCCAGCAGTCTGGGGGGACTGGGTCGGTGCGAGCAGTACTTC
>few|TRBV5-1|TRBJ2-2|NA
CASSLIGFTGELFF
TGCGCCAGCAGCTTGATTGGGTTCACCGGGGAGCTGTTTTTT
>many|TRBV4-3|TRBJ1-1|TRBD1
CASSQESRGRKAFF
TGCGCCAGCAGCCAAGAATCCAGGGGGCGAAAGGCTTTCTTT
>NA|TRBV18|TRBJ1-4|NA
CASSSAGMNEKLFF
TGTGCCAGCTCAAGTGCAGGGATGAATGAAAAACTGTTTTTT
>once|TRBV12-3/TRBV12-4|TRBJ2-3|NA
CAGSFRNTEDTQYF
TGTGCCGGCAGTTTTCGTAATACAGAAGATACGCAGTATTTT
>many|TRBV5-1|TRBJ2-1|TRBD1
CASSAGQGGGNEQFF
TGCGCCAGCAGCGCCGGACAGGGGGGAGGCAATGAGCAGTTCTTC
>many|TRBV7-2|TRBJ2-5|NA
CASSLGFGQGLGTQYF
TGTGCCAGCAGCTTAGGCTTTGGCCAAGGACTGGGGACCCAGTACTTC
>many|TRBV18|TRBJ2-3|TRBD2
CASSPRVRTRGTDTQYF
TGTGCCAGCTCACCACGGGTCCGGACTAGAGGCACAGATACGCAGTATTTT
>NA|TRBV5-1|TRBJ1-1|NA
CASSVTYRNEAFF
TGCGCCAGCAGCGTCACTTACCGGAATGAAGCTTTCTTT
>NA|TRBV20-1|TRBJ1-2|TRBD1
CSARDEGAEGYTF
TGCAGTGCTAGAGATGAGGGGGCGGAGGGCTACACCTTC
>NA|TRBV20-1|TRBJ2-1|TRBD1
CSARDIDRGLNEQFF
TGCAGTGCTAGAGATATCGACAGGGGGCTGAATGAGCAGTTCTTC
>many|TRBV12-3/TRBV12-4|TRBJ2-1|TRBD2
CASSLESLAGIYNEQFF
TGTGCCAGCAGTTTAGAGTCACTAGCGGGGATCTACAATGAGCAGTTCTTC
>few|TRBV7-2|TRBJ2-2|TRBD2
CASRGGGVNTGELFF
TGTGCCAGCAGGGGCGGGGGGGTAAACACCGGGGAGCTGTTTTTT
>NA|TRBV15|TRBJ2-2|NA
CATSRDFHSANTGELFF
TGTGCCACCAGCAGAGATTTTCATAGCGCGAACACCGGGGAGCTGTTTTTT
>few|TRBV12-3/TRBV12-4|TRBJ2-3|TRBD1
CASSLSRGFTDAQYF
TGTGCCAGCAGCTTATCCAGGGGGTTCACAGATGCGCAGTATTTT
>NA|TRBV10-3|TRBJ2-6|TRBD1
CAISGGQDYSGANVLTF
TGTGCCATCAGTGGGGGACAGGATTACTCTGGGGCCAACGTCCTGACTTTC
>NA|TRBV7-2|TRBJ1-5|NA
CASSLGPPGGVGQPQHF
TGTGCCAGCAGCTTAGGCCCCCCGGGGGGCGTAGGTCAGCCCCAGCATTTT
>many|TRBV20-1|TRBJ1-1|NA
CSAIPGGHRGTEAFF
TGCAGTGCTATCCCGGGCGGACATCGGGGAACTGAAGCTTTCTTT
>many|TRBV6-2/TRBV6-3|TRBJ2-5|NA
CASSSLDLPKTQYF
TGTGCCAGCAGTTCATTGGACCTCCCGAAAACCCAGTACTTC
>NA|TRBV6-6|TRBJ1-6|TRBD1
CASTATGTGNSPLHF
TGTGCCAGCACCGCAACCGGGACAGGGAATTCACCCCTCCACTTT
>few|TRBV6-2/TRBV6-3|TRBJ2-3|TRBD2
CASSYGIAGAGDTQYF
TGTGCCAGCAGTTACGGTATAGCGGGGGCCGGAGATACGCAGTATTTT
>many|TRBV20-1|TRBJ1-2|NA
CSASRQPYGYTF
TGCAGTGCTAGTAGGCAACCCTATGGCTACACCTTC
>many|TRBV7-2|TRBJ2-7|TRBD2
CASRMGGGAKHEQYF
TGTGCCAGCAGAATGGGCGGGGGGGCCAAGCACGAGCAGTACTTC
>few|TRBV4-3|TRBJ2-1|TRBD2
CASSQDSSGGPHPYNEQFF
TGCGCCAGCAGCCAAGATTCCAGCGGGGGGCCACACCCTTACAATGAGCAGTTCTTC
>NA|TRBV19|TRBJ1-1|NA
CASIGGNTEAFF
TGTGCCAGTATTGGGGGGAACACTGAAGCTTTCTTT
>NA|TRBV12-3/TRBV12-4|TRBJ1-5|TRBD1
CASSLQQGRRNQPQHF
TGTGCCAGCAGCCTTCAACAGGGGAGACGCAATCAGCCCCAGCATTTT
>few|TRBV5-1|TRBJ2-7|NA
CASSLTPLGASYEQYF
TGCGCCAGCAGCTTGACCCCCCTGGGGGCTTCCTACGAGCAGTACTTC
>many|TRBV11-2|TRBJ2-4|TRBD1
CASSLDVRTGNKKAKNIQYF
TGTGCCAGCAGCTTAGATGTCAGGACAGGGAATAAGAAGGCCAAAAACATTCAGTACTTC
>NA|TRBV20-1|TRBJ2-7|NA
CSARVPGVWYEQYF
TGCAGTGCTAGAGTACCAGGGGTATGGTACGAGCAGTACTTC
>many|TRBV6-6|TRBJ1-2|TRBD1
CASLPGGDYGYTF
TGTGCCAGCCTTCCAGGGGGCGACTATGGCTACACCTTC
>many|TRBV20-1|TRBJ2-3|TRBD1
CSAGQGRADTQYF
TGCAGTGCTGGACAGGGGAGGGCAGATACGCAGTATTTT
>NA|TRBV7-2|TRBJ2-7|NA
CTSSKIRPGPPEQYF
TGTACCAGCAGCAAAATACGTCCGGGACCTCCCGAGCAGTACTTC
>many|TRBV3-1|TRBJ2-7|TRBD1
CASSHTGTGVYEQYF
TGTGCCAGCAGCCACACCGGGACAGGGGTGTACGAGCAGTACTTC
>many|TRBV30|TRBJ2-7|NA
CAWSVLIGRAYEQYF
TGTGCCTGGAGTGTACTAATTGGCCGCGCCTACGAGCAGTACTTC
>NA|TRBV6-2/TRBV6-3|TRBJ2-1|TRBD1
CASSVGTGSYNEQFF
TGTGCCAGCAGTGTAGGGACAGGATCCTACAATGAGCAGTTCTTC